The 26 T cell receptor beta chains below were found in one sample sequenced in a study of immune evolution from preneoplasia to lung adenocarcinoma. The method was immunoSEQ multiplex PCR; TCRdb's version includes in-frame clones alone and lacks a portion of them. The data show about 7,900 clones, around 78% seen once. The sequenced sample consisted of FFPE adjacent normal lung tissue. The receptor source for this set is a person aged 65-85 years with lung adenocarcinoma.

The gene calls are TRBV27 and TRBJ2-2, with TRBD2 matching 7 bases. Germline CDR1 and CDR2: MNHEY and SMNVEV (reference sequence). V shed 6 bases, J shed 1 base, and the junction held 2 bases outside the gene matches. This CDR3 region has 14 residues. CDR3 in amino acids: CASRASGNTGELFF. The CDR3 bases are TGTGCCAGCAGGGCTAGCGGGAACACCGGGGAGCTGTTTTTT.

The chain recombines TRBV6-5 with TRBJ2-2; no clear D gene. Trimming removed 7 bases at V and 6 bases at J, with 18 bases between. The CDR3 contains 15 residues. The germline V gene has CDR1 MNHEY and CDR2 SVGAGI. The DNA for the CDR3 is TGTGCCAGCATAAAGGAGTTTAGATCCGCCGGGGAGCTGTTTTTT. This sequence encodes CASIKEFRSAGELFF.

The V gene is TRBV2, the J gene TRBJ1-2; 9 bases fit TRBD1. The CDR3 consists of 18 residues. V lost 5 bases, J lost 1 base, and 14 bases stayed unmatched. CDR1 is SNHLY and CDR2 is FYNNEI in the germline V gene. CDR3 in DNA: TGTGCCAGCAGTCCCACAGGGGGCTTGAACCGCCTTAACTATGGCTACACCTTC. It specifies CASSPTGGLNRLNYGYTF. Filled out from reference TRBV2 and TRBJ1-2, the complete variable domain reads EPEVTQTPSHQVTQMGQEVILRCVPISNHLYFYWYRQILGQKVEFLVSFYNNEISEKSEIFDDQFSVERPDGSNFTLKIRSTKLEDSAMYFCASSPTGGLNRLNYGYTFGSGTRLTVV.

This chain joins TRBV7-2 and TRBJ2-3; 8 bases are shared with TRBD1. CDR3 length equals 16 residues. From germline, CDR1 is SGHTA and CDR2 FQGNSA. Unmatched junction bases numbered 7, after V lost 3 bases and J lost 2 bases. DNA for the CDR3: TGTGCCAGCAGCTTCGGGACAGGTTTCCCCACAGATACGCAGTATTTT. This codes for CASSFGTGFPTDTQYF.

The chain has TRBV11-1 and TRBJ1-1; 7 bases fit TRBD1. Trimming took 5 bases from V and 3 from J; bases not matched to a gene: 9. The germline V gene has CDR1 SGHAT and CDR2 FQDESV (reference sequence). This CDR3 has 15 residues. CDR3 coding DNA: TGTGCCAGCAGCAGGCCGACAGGGAGGCACACTGAAGCTTTCTTT. Amino acid sequence: CASSRPTGRHTEAFF.

The chain recombines TRBV27 with TRBJ1-2; no clear D. Trimming left V 5 bases short and J 4 bases short, with 17 bases between. Germline assignment: CDR1 MNHEY and CDR2 SMNVEV (reference sequence). CDR3 length equals 15 residues. The DNA of the CDR3 is TGTGCCAGCAGTACGAAGGGTAGGCTAGGCTATGGCTACACCTTC. Translating it yields CASSTKGRLGYGYTF.

This clone was found a few times. The chain is built from TRBV14 and TRBJ2-1; 10 bases match TRBD2. The CDR3 runs to 16 residues. The V segment lost 3 bases and the J segment 4 bases; nucleotides outside the gene matches: 6. From germline, CDR1 is SGHDN and CDR2 FVKESK. CDR3 sequence: CASSHLSGRLYNEQFF. The CDR3 DNA sequence: TGTGCCAGCAGCCACCTTAGCGGGAGGTTATACAATGAGCAGTTCTTC.

The chain joins TRBV11-3 to TRBJ1-1; no clear D gene. The CDR3 has 14 residues. Germline V CDR1 and CDR2: SGHNT, YENEEA. The germline V and J ends were trimmed by 0 bases and 6 bases, with 11 bases remaining between them. The DNA for the CDR3 is TGTGCCAGCAGCTTAGATAGTTGGGGAGCTGAAGCTTTCTTT. Amino acid sequence: CASSLDSWGAEAFF. Full variable domain (rest looked up from reference TRBV11-3 and TRBJ1-1): EAGVVQSPRYKIIEKKQPVAFWCNPISGHNTLYWYLQNLGQGPELLIRYENEEAVDDSQLPKDRFSAERLKGVDSTLKIQPAELGDSAVYLCASSLDSWGAEAFFGQGTRLTVV.

This clone was observed a handful of times. The V gene is TRBV27, the J gene TRBJ1-1, with D maybe TRBD1 (5 bases). The germline V gene encodes CDR1 MNHEY and CDR2 SMNVEV (reference sequence). Trimming removed 7 bases from V and 6 bases from J, with 27 bases in between. This CDR3 is built from 17 residues. The CDR3 coding sequence is TGTGCCAGCACTCCAAACGCAGGGAGAATGGTTTGGCCTGAAGCTTTCTTT. Protein: CASTPNAGRMVWPEAFF.

V usage is TRBV5-6 and J usage is TRBJ1-5, with a possible D match to TRBD1 (5 bases). CDR3 size: 17 residues. Trimming removed 3 bases at V and 0 bases at J, with 16 bases between. Looked up from germline, CDR1 is SGHDT and CDR2 is YYEEEE. CDR3 amino acids: CASSWTTGHFSNQPQHF. Written as DNA, the CDR3 is TGTGCCAGCAGCTGGACTACCGGACACTTTAGCAATCAGCCCCAGCATTTT.

This rearrangement joins TRBV4-2 to TRBJ2-5; D is unclear. V lost 2 bases and J 5 bases, leaving 18 bases between the germline ends. Germline V gives CDR1 LGHNA, CDR2 YNFKEQ. The CDR3 spans 16 residues. In DNA form, the CDR3 reads TGTGCCAGCAGCCAAAATGGTCACAGTAAAGGGGAGACCCAGTACTTC. The encoded protein is CASSQNGHSKGETQYF.

This sequence joins TRBV6-1 and TRBJ2-5, with TRBD2 identical over 10 bases. The J call may be in error: the DNA end matches TRBJ2-7 better. This CDR3 has 19 amino acids. Per germline, CDR1 MNHNS and CDR2 SASEGT. As DNA, the CDR3 is TGTGCCAGCAGTGATCCCGAGTGGGCTAGCGGGGGCCGCCCCTACGAGCAGTACTTC. Protein product: CASSDPEWASGGRPYEQYF.

The rearrangement links TRBV10-2 to TRBJ1-5; 7 bases are shared with TRBD1. The CDR3 has 18 residues. The J segment lost 2 bases and the V segment lost 0 bases, leaving 10 bases of the junction unmatched. Germline V gene lookup returns CDR1 WSHSY and CDR2 SAAADI. CDR3 nucleotides: TGCGCCAGCAGTGAGTCACGGGGAACAGGGGTAGGCAATCAGCCCCAGCATTTT. Translated, it gives CASSESRGTGVGNQPQHF.

V is TRBV29-1 and J is TRBJ1-2; TRBD1 matches at 8 bases. The J segment lost 5 bases and the V segment lost 4 bases, leaving 0 bases of the junction unmatched. The CDR3 has 11 amino acids. Looked up from germline, CDR1 is SQVTM and CDR2 is ANQGSEA. The CDR3, as DNA: TGCAGCGTTGGGACAGGGTATGGCTACACCTTC. Translating it yields CSVGTGYGYTF. The full variable domain, completed using reference TRBV29-1 and TRBJ1-2, is SAVISQKPSRDICQRGTSLTIQCQVDSQVTMMFWYRQQPGQSLTLIATANQGSEATYESGFVIDKFPISRPNLTFSTLTVSNMSPEDSSIYLCSVGTGYGYTFGSGTRLTVV.

The rearrangement joins TRBV9 to TRBJ2-1; D unresolved. Trimming removed 4 bases at V and 2 bases at J, with 13 bases between. CDR3 length: 15 amino acids. CDR1 and CDR2 (germline): SGDLS, YYNGEE. CDR3 amino acids: CASSPSPAPYNEQFF. Written as DNA, the CDR3 is TGTGCCAGCAGCCCCTCTCCGGCTCCCTACAATGAGCAGTTCTTC.

In its sample, this clone was seen a few times. The rearrangement uses TRBV15 and TRBJ2-7; D possibly corresponds to TRBD1 (5 bases). The germline V and J ends were trimmed by 4 bases and 6 bases, with 16 bases remaining between them. The CDR3 contains 14 residues. Germline CDR1 is LNHNV and CDR2 is YYDKDF (reference sequence). CDR3 in amino acids: CATSKRSREGEQYF. CDR3 sequence (DNA): TGTGCCACCAGCAAGAGAAGCAGGGAAGGCGAGCAGTACTTC.

V is TRBV7-3 and J is TRBJ2-5; 9 bases line up with TRBD2. Germline assignment: CDR1 SGHTA and CDR2 FQGTGA. There are 16 residues in the CDR3. V was pared by 5 bases and J by 5 bases, with 12 bases of the junction left unmatched. The CDR3 loop reads CASSPISAGGSETQYF. CDR3 nucleotides: TGTGCCAGCAGCCCAATCTCAGCGGGGGGTAGTGAGACCCAGTACTTC.

The genes are TRBV11-1 and TRBJ2-3, with TRBD2 identical over 8 bases. Germline-derived CDR1 and CDR2 are SGHAT and FQDESV (reference sequence). Germline trimming cut 5 bases from V and 3 bases from J; bases unmatched to any gene: 7. CDR3 length: 15 residues. The CDR3 DNA follows: TGTGCCAGCAGCCTCGGGGGGGGTGAGACAGATACGCAGTATTTT. Translated, it gives CASSLGGGETDTQYF.

The chain carries TRBV29-1 and TRBJ2-1; TRBD1 agrees at 7 bases. Per germline, CDR1 SQVTM and CDR2 ANQGSEA. V gave up 5 bases and J gave up 4 bases; unmatched junction bases: 11. The CDR3 covers 15 residues. CDR3 coding DNA: TGCAGCGTTTTGCCCCACGGGACAGTATACAATGAGCAGTTCTTC. It specifies CSVLPHGTVYNEQFF.

The chain has TRBV11-3 and TRBJ2-2, with 8 bases that match TRBD2. This CDR3 is 16 amino acids long. The germline V gene has CDR1 SGHNT and CDR2 YENEEA. V lost 5 bases, J lost 4 bases, and 9 bases stayed unmatched. The CDR3 nucleotides read TGTGCCAGCAGCCGCGGGGGGACACCAGTCACCGGGGAGCTGTTTTTT. Protein: CASSRGGTPVTGELFF.

The genes are TRBV30 and TRBJ1-1; no clear D gene. V lost 4 bases to trimming and J lost 5 bases, with 17 bases between them. The CDR3 spans 14 residues. The germline V gene has CDR1 GTSNPN and CDR2 SVGIG (reference sequence). This chain's CDR3 is CAWIQHSTGTEAFF. CDR3 coding DNA: TGTGCCTGGATTCAGCATTCGACGGGAACTGAAGCTTTCTTT.

The chain combines TRBV4-1 with TRBJ1-1, with TRBD1 identical over 7 bases. CDR1 and CDR2 (germline): MGHRA, YSYEKL. The CDR3 loop spans 12 amino acids. With V trimmed by 8 bases and J by 8 bases, 8 bases remained unmatched. The CDR3 reads CASGQRDREAFF. The DNA for the CDR3 is TGCGCCAGCGGACAAAGGGACAGAGAAGCTTTCTTT.

The chain couples TRBV5-6 to TRBJ2-5, with TRBD2 matching over 14 bases. After removal of 3 bases from V and 5 bases from J, the junction contained 6 bases not matched to a gene. Germline CDR1 and CDR2: SGHDT and YYEEEE. CDR3 length: 16 amino acids. As DNA, the CDR3 is TGTGCCAGCAGCTCAAGACTAGCGGGGGGGCAGGAGACCCAGTACTTC. This sequence encodes CASSSRLAGGQETQYF.

The chain joins TRBV30 to TRBJ2-7; weak D call: TRBD1 (5 bases). CDR3 length: 11 residues. CDR1 is GTSNPN, CDR2 SVGIG, per germline (reference sequence). V lost 8 bases and J 2 bases, leaving 10 bases between the germline ends. The CDR3 bases are TGTGCCACAGGATGGACCTACGAGCAGTACTTC. Translation: CATGWTYEQYF.

CDR3 DNA: TGTGCCAGCAGTTTCCCGAGGAGCTCCTACGAGCAGTACTTC. Its translation is CASSFPRSSYEQYF. The V call is TRBV28, the J call TRBJ2-7; D unresolved. V was shortened by 3 bases and J by 0 bases, with 9 bases between the two germline ends. CDR1 is MDHEN, CDR2 SYDVKM, per germline. The CDR3 is 14 residues long.

This sequence joins TRBV6-5 and TRBJ1-6; D is perhaps TRBD1 (5 bases). Deletions cut 3 bases from V and 7 bases from J, with 16 bases between. The CDR3 consists of 16 residues. Germline V CDR1 and CDR2: MNHEY, SVGAGI. The chain's CDR3 is CASSYQQGLWNSPLHF. As DNA, the CDR3 is TGTGCCAGCAGTTATCAGCAGGGCCTTTGGAATTCACCCCTCCACTTT.